This T cell receptor (beta chain) derives from a study of shared clonotypes between healthy human individuals. V was clipped by 5 bases and J by 5 bases, with 13 bases between them. CDR1 SGHRS and CDR2 YFSETQ come from the germline V gene. The CDR3 has 13 residues. Sequencing was performed with immunoSEQ multiplex PCR; in TCRdb, only in-frame clones are kept and a portion is missing. The table includes 2 million to 2.5 million clones, 80% to 95% detected once. This sequence originates from a young man in good health. Some clones in this sample may be carry-over from other donors' samples. The sequenced sample consisted of naive CD4+ T cells from PBMCs. The subset is: CD45RA+ positively selected. The rearrangement links TRBV5-1 to TRBJ1-2; tentatively, D is TRBD1 (6 bases). The CDR3 loop is CASSRDRLYGYTF. DNA for the CDR3: TGCGCCAGCAGTCGCGACAGGTTGTATGGCTACACCTTC.